This is a list of T cell receptor beta chains from one sample in a study of cytomegalovirus exposure and HLA in healthy donors. Measured with immunoSEQ multiplex PCR; TCRdb has only the in-frame clones, and not every one. The table lists about 67,000 clones, about 77% of them singletons. The sample consisted of PBMCs. These receptors all stem from a man aged 40-49 years in good health and CMV-seronegative. CDR3s include the opening cysteine and the closing phenylalanine or tryptophan. D genes are given only for firm matches. Clone size is given for some rows only: seen once, a few or many times, or a class if the clone is expanded.

clone size: NA; CDR3 length: 15; D gene: NA; J gene: TRBJ2-6; V gene: TRBV5-4; CDR3 protein: CASSLRSSGANVLTF; CDR3 DNA: TGTGCCAGCAGCTTGCGGAGCTCTGGGGCCAACGTCCTGACTTTC
clone size: few; CDR3 length: 15; D gene: NA; J gene: TRBJ1-4; V gene: TRBV2; CDR3 protein: CASSVEGTTNEKLFF; CDR3 DNA: TGTGCCAGCAGTGTAGAGGGTACAACTAATGAAAAACTGTTTTTT
clone size: NA; CDR3 length: 14; D gene: TRBD1; J gene: TRBJ2-7; V gene: TRBV5-1; CDR3 protein: CASTKTGGSGEQYF; CDR3 DNA: TGCGCCAGCACCAAGACAGGGGGCTCGGGCGAGCAGTACTTC
clone size: NA; CDR3 length: 15; D gene: TRBD1; J gene: TRBJ2-1; V gene: TRBV28; CDR3 protein: CASSPPGQGHNEQFF; CDR3 DNA: TGTGCCAGCAGTCCCCCGGGACAGGGCCACAATGAGCAGTTCTTC
clone size: NA; CDR3 length: 14; D gene: TRBD2; J gene: TRBJ2-1; V gene: TRBV14; CDR3 protein: CASSAGGAYNEQFF; CDR3 DNA: TGTGCCAGCAGCGCCGGGGGGGCCTACAATGAGCAGTTCTTC
clone size: NA; CDR3 length: 15; D gene: NA; J gene: TRBJ1-1; V gene: TRBV29-1; CDR3 protein: CSVEVQGIENTEAFF; CDR3 DNA: TGCAGCGTTGAAGTCCAGGGGATAGAGAACACTGAAGCTTTCTTT
clone size: few; CDR3 length: 12; D gene: NA; J gene: TRBJ1-1; V gene: TRBV29-1; CDR3 protein: CSVTRGGTEAFF; CDR3 DNA: TGCAGCGTTACAAGGGGCGGCACTGAAGCTTTCTTT
clone size: NA; CDR3 length: 16; D gene: NA; J gene: TRBJ1-5; V gene: TRBV7-2; CDR3 protein: CASSSQNARSNQPQHF; CDR3 DNA: TGTGCCAGCAGCTCCCAAAACGCGCGGAGCAATCAGCCCCAGCATTTT
clone size: NA; CDR3 length: 14; D gene: TRBD1; J gene: TRBJ2-2; V gene: TRBV6-4; CDR3 protein: CASSADRATGELFF; CDR3 DNA: TGTGCCAGCAGTGCTGACAGGGCCACCGGGGAGCTGTTTTTT
clone size: NA; CDR3 length: 19; D gene: NA; J gene: TRBJ2-7; V gene: TRBV13; CDR3 protein: CASSPTAILGPSSSYEQYF; CDR3 DNA: TGTGCCAGCAGCCCTACAGCCATCCTGGGTCCTTCGAGCTCCTACGAGCAGTACTTC
clone size: few; CDR3 length: 15; D gene: NA; J gene: TRBJ1-1; V gene: TRBV7-9; CDR3 protein: CASRPPTGSNTEAFF; CDR3 DNA: TGTGCCAGCAGGCCCCCCACCGGGTCGAACACTGAAGCTTTCTTT
clone size: NA; CDR3 length: 15; D gene: NA; J gene: TRBJ1-3; V gene: TRBV5-1; CDR3 protein: CASSLEQASGNTIYF; CDR3 DNA: TGCGCCAGCAGCTTGGAACAGGCCTCTGGAAACACCATATATTTT
clone size: NA; CDR3 length: 14; D gene: TRBD1; J gene: TRBJ1-1; V gene: TRBV27; CDR3 protein: CASKNRGFYTEAFF; CDR3 DNA: TGTGCCAGCAAGAACAGGGGTTTCTACACTGAAGCTTTCTTT
clone size: NA; CDR3 length: 18; D gene: TRBD2; J gene: TRBJ2-3; V gene: TRBV2; CDR3 protein: CASSEAPQVAGVTDTQYF; CDR3 DNA: TGTGCCAGCAGTGAAGCCCCCCAAGTAGCGGGAGTAACAGATACGCAGTATTTT
clone size: once; CDR3 length: 16; D gene: TRBD1; J gene: TRBJ2-3; V gene: TRBV18; CDR3 protein: CASSPPTTGWTDTQYF; CDR3 DNA: TGTGCCAGCTCACCACCGACGACAGGGTGGACAGATACGCAGTATTTT
clone size: NA; CDR3 length: 13; D gene: TRBD1; J gene: TRBJ1-1; V gene: TRBV6-1; CDR3 protein: CASSATGATEAFF; CDR3 DNA: TGTGCCAGCAGCGCTACAGGGGCTACTGAAGCTTTCTTT
clone size: NA; CDR3 length: 14; D gene: TRBD2; J gene: TRBJ2-4; V gene: TRBV7-9; CDR3 protein: CAGSAGLAGNIQYF; CDR3 DNA: TGTGCCGGCAGCGCGGGACTAGCGGGTAACATTCAGTACTTC
clone size: NA; CDR3 length: 11; D gene: NA; J gene: TRBJ1-1; V gene: TRBV5-8; CDR3 protein: CATLRVTEAFF; CDR3 DNA: TGTGCCACCCTTAGAGTCACTGAAGCTTTCTTT
clone size: once; CDR3 length: 13; D gene: TRBD1; J gene: TRBJ2-1; V gene: TRBV2; CDR3 protein: CARGGTGFNEQFF; CDR3 DNA: TGTGCCAGAGGGGGGACAGGGTTCAATGAGCAGTTCTTC
clone size: NA; CDR3 length: 14; D gene: TRBD1; J gene: TRBJ1-5; V gene: TRBV2; CDR3 protein: CASSEARGSQPQHF; CDR3 DNA: TGTGCCAGCAGTGAAGCCAGGGGGAGTCAGCCCCAGCATTTT
clone size: NA; CDR3 length: 16; D gene: TRBD2; J gene: TRBJ2-2; V gene: TRBV18; CDR3 protein: CASSPGLAGLTGELFF; CDR3 DNA: TGTGCCAGCTCACCGGGACTAGCGGGACTGACCGGGGAGCTGTTTTTT
clone size: NA; CDR3 length: 17; D gene: TRBD1; J gene: TRBJ2-4; V gene: TRBV7-9; CDR3 protein: CASSYRDRGNAKNIQYF; CDR3 DNA: TGTGCCAGCAGCTACCGGGACAGGGGGAACGCCAAAAACATTCAGTACTTC
clone size: NA; CDR3 length: 14; D gene: NA; J gene: TRBJ1-3; V gene: TRBV5-1; CDR3 protein: CASGLDSSGNTIYF; CDR3 DNA: TGCGCCAGCGGCTTGGACAGCTCTGGAAACACCATATATTTT
clone size: few; CDR3 length: 12; D gene: NA; J gene: TRBJ1-2; V gene: TRBV21-1; CDR3 protein: CASSKQGYGYTF; CDR3 DNA: TGTGCCAGCAGCAAACAGGGCTATGGCTACACCTTC
clone size: NA; CDR3 length: 14; D gene: NA; J gene: TRBJ1-2; V gene: TRBV7-9; CDR3 protein: CSSSHGQPWDGYTF; CDR3 DNA: TGTTCCAGCAGCCACGGACAGCCATGGGATGGCTACACCTTC
clone size: NA; CDR3 length: 13; D gene: TRBD1; J gene: TRBJ2-5; V gene: TRBV2; CDR3 protein: CASSVTGGETQYF; CDR3 DNA: TGTGCCAGCAGTGTGACAGGGGGCGAGACCCAGTACTTC
clone size: NA; CDR3 length: 14; D gene: NA; J gene: TRBJ1-1; V gene: TRBV5-1; CDR3 protein: CASSLEAGSPEAFF; CDR3 DNA: TGCGCCAGCAGCTTGGAGGCCGGGAGCCCTGAAGCTTTCTTT
clone size: NA; CDR3 length: 15; D gene: NA; J gene: TRBJ2-7; V gene: TRBV7-3; CDR3 protein: CASSQNGGRVAEQYF; CDR3 DNA: TGTGCCAGCAGTCAAAACGGTGGCAGGGTCGCCGAGCAGTACTTC
clone size: NA; CDR3 length: 17; D gene: TRBD1; J gene: TRBJ2-6; V gene: TRBV5-1; CDR3 protein: CASSTTGGSAGANVLTF; CDR3 DNA: TGCGCCAGCAGCACGACAGGGGGGAGCGCTGGGGCCAACGTCCTGACTTTC
clone size: NA; CDR3 length: 14; D gene: TRBD2; J gene: TRBJ2-3; V gene: TRBV6-5; CDR3 protein: CASSSSSGRDTQYF; CDR3 DNA: TGTGCCAGCAGTTCCTCTAGCGGGAGGGATACGCAGTATTTT
clone size: NA; CDR3 length: 15; D gene: TRBD2; J gene: TRBJ2-2; V gene: TRBV25-1; CDR3 protein: CASSVRGAPTGELFF; CDR3 DNA: TGTGCCAGCAGTGTGCGGGGGGCCCCCACCGGGGAGCTGTTTTTT
clone size: NA; CDR3 length: 15; D gene: NA; J gene: TRBJ2-2; V gene: TRBV10-3; CDR3 protein: CAISESRQNTGELFF; CDR3 DNA: TGTGCCATCAGTGAGTCGAGGCAGAACACCGGGGAGCTGTTTTTT
clone size: NA; CDR3 length: 15; D gene: NA; J gene: TRBJ2-7; V gene: TRBV5-1; CDR3 protein: CASSPWGRRSYEQYF; CDR3 DNA: TGCGCCAGCAGCCCCTGGGGCAGAAGATCCTACGAGCAGTACTTC
clone size: NA; CDR3 length: 14; D gene: NA; J gene: TRBJ1-1; V gene: TRBV6-6; CDR3 protein: CASSYSTGNTEAFF; CDR3 DNA: TGTGCCAGCAGTTACTCGACAGGGAACACTGAAGCTTTCTTT
clone size: NA; CDR3 length: 13; D gene: TRBD1; J gene: TRBJ2-5; V gene: TRBV7-2; CDR3 protein: CASSSGQSETQYF; CDR3 DNA: TGTGCCAGCAGCTCGGGACAGTCGGAGACCCAGTACTTC
clone size: NA; CDR3 length: 15; D gene: TRBD1; J gene: TRBJ2-7; V gene: TRBV28; CDR3 protein: CASSFDRGFSYEQYF; CDR3 DNA: TGTGCCAGCAGCTTCGACAGGGGATTTTCCTACGAGCAGTACTTC
clone size: NA; CDR3 length: 14; D gene: TRBD1; J gene: TRBJ1-4; V gene: TRBV9; CDR3 protein: CASSVGDREEKLFF; CDR3 DNA: TGTGCCAGCAGCGTAGGGGACAGGGAGGAAAAACTGTTTTTT
clone size: NA; CDR3 length: 15; D gene: TRBD1; J gene: TRBJ1-5; V gene: TRBV19; CDR3 protein: CASSIGGGTNQPQHF; CDR3 DNA: TGTGCCAGTAGTATAGGAGGGGGCACTAATCAGCCCCAGCATTTT
clone size: NA; CDR3 length: 14; D gene: NA; J gene: TRBJ2-2; V gene: TRBV5-1; CDR3 protein: CASSLDSGGGELFF; CDR3 DNA: TGCGCCAGCAGCTTGGACAGCGGTGGCGGGGAGCTGTTTTTT
clone size: NA; CDR3 length: 16; D gene: TRBD2; J gene: TRBJ2-3; V gene: TRBV10-3; CDR3 protein: CAISDRREGLSDTQYF; CDR3 DNA: TGTGCCATCAGTGATAGGCGGGAGGGCCTCTCAGATACGCAGTATTTT
clone size: NA; CDR3 length: 14; D gene: NA; J gene: TRBJ2-7; V gene: TRBV13; CDR3 protein: CASSLGSSTYEQYF; CDR3 DNA: TGTGCCAGCAGCTTAGGGTCCTCTACCTACGAGCAGTACTTC
clone size: few; CDR3 length: 14; D gene: NA; J gene: TRBJ1-2; V gene: TRBV19; CDR3 protein: CASERGGAGDGYTF; CDR3 DNA: TGTGCCAGCGAAAGGGGGGGCGCAGGGGATGGCTACACCTTC
clone size: NA; CDR3 length: 16; D gene: TRBD1; J gene: TRBJ2-3; V gene: TRBV5-4; CDR3 protein: CASSSSRQGAGDTQYF; CDR3 DNA: TGTGCCAGCAGCTCCTCGCGGCAGGGGGCTGGGGATACGCAGTATTTT